This TCR beta chain was sequenced for a study of naive and memory T cell subsets (dated by TCRdb to 2016 to 2017). With regard to the full study: The study applied an open-source, UMI-based TCR alpha and beta sequencing pipeline to sorted naive and memory peripheral blood T cell subsets. Complete agreement was observed between the functional CMV T cell responses and the IgG serology results. RNA was DNase-treated and reverse transcribed with TCR constant-region primers, mostly using SuperScript III.

From the second PCR step on, the TCR alpha and beta chain libraries were amplified in separate reactions. CMV status of each donor was established by measuring IFNgamma production from CD4+ T cells after fresh PBMCs were stimulated overnight with CMV viral lysate. CD4 T cells were positively selected with Miltenyi beads, followed by positive selection of CD8 T cells from the CD4-negative fraction. Cells stained for CD3, CD4, CD8, CD45RA, CD27 and a live/dead dye were sorted on a BD Aria II into four subsets by CD45RA and CD27. Blood came from a few healthy volunteers, each fractionated into CD4 and CD8 T cells and then into four differentiation subsets. About 0.13 L of peripheral blood was collected from each donor, and PBMC were isolated by Ficoll-Paque PLUS density-gradient centrifugation. Sorted cells were lysed in RLT buffer, and RNA was extracted with a Qiagen RNeasy kit and stored at -80°C.

For CDR1 and CDR2, the germline V gene (reference sequence) lists MNHEY and SMNVEV. There are 14 amino acids in the CDR3, from cysteine to phenylalanine inclusive. Only the CDR3 region is kept as DNA, spanning 42 bases read in frame from base 1. V loses 4 bases of germline sequence and J loses 4 bases, and the interval between the two ends is 8 bases. Study-wide conclusions, independent of this receptor: After error correction, only a single occurrence was seen for over 95% of naive TCR sequences, so much steeper abundance distributions were produced than in memory subsets. RNA-based TCR counts may be influenced by expression changes linked to T cell activation and differentiation. Each clonotype was defined as a single alpha or beta chain sequence rather than as a paired alpha/beta receptor. The repertoire findings for the naive and memory subsets could not be validated, as no ground truth was available. The abundance of TCRs followed a power law with an exponent that differed between naive and memory subsets yet stayed consistent across the three individuals. A few larger clonotypes were found in naive repertoires, especially CD8, and these larger clonotypes were possibly memory cells re-expressing CD45RA. In both CD4 and CD8 cells, a rise in Gini index and a fall in Shannon and inverse Simpson diversity were observed from naive through CM, EM and EMRA.

The receptor library was made with UMI-ligation and nested PCR. An equimolar mix of two oligonucleotides covering both TRBC1 and TRBC2 was used as the beta constant-region primer. The ligated cDNA went through four rounds of PCR with nested alpha and beta constant-region primers together with the SP2 primer. T4 RNA ligase 1 ligated a single-stranded oligonucleotide carrying the SP2 primer and a 12-nucleotide UMI to the cDNA 3' end. Incubation of the ligation reaction lasted about 18-24 hours at 16 degrees C. PCR2 was typically run as a SYBR Green qPCR and stopped at a predetermined threshold to prevent over-amplification. Every purification after the first one was done using Agencourt AMPure XP magnetic beads. Library quantification was done by Qubit, followed by a TapeStation check on which the main peak was expected at around 650 bp. Pooled libraries were sequenced on an Illumina MiSeq using v2 2x251 paired-end kits, and typically roughly 1-2.1 million reads were obtained per sample. Each sample library was pooled at 4 nM, and about 5-8% PhiX was included to improve cluster recognition. Turning to the authors' computational methods: Using tag matching that tolerated one base-pair mismatch, Decombinator assigned V and J genes to FASTQ reads that had been processed by Demultiplexor. UMIs were used by Collapsinator to correct both sequencing errors and frequency errors arising from PCR heterogeneity. TCRs were translated and CDR3s were extracted from the conserved cysteine to the FGXG phenylalanine by CDR3Translator, with non-productive sequences being flagged. Gini, Shannon entropy and inverse Simpson indices were calculated on repertoires that had been subsampled to equal numbers of UMI-defined TCRs. Power-law fits to clonotype abundance distributions were performed by maximum likelihood within the linear range. Similar UMI counts, unique TCR numbers and clonal distributions were obtained with the pipeline and with MIGEC on one naive CD8 sample. In one analysis, naive TCRs also found in any memory subset of the same donor were removed from the naive repertoire. The repertoires were searched for approximately 7,000 CMV-associated CDR3 sequences that had been compiled from VDJdb and a published dataset. TCRdb handled the public reads itself, with Q25 trimming in fastp and clone calling in MiXCR, and kept productive beta chains. Each CDR3 protein gets just one entry, which takes the most common genes and DNA from the rows behind it. TCRdb assigned the V and J calls; the authors' analysis was not used. The sample table contains over 130,000 distinct CDR3 sequences; only one count was recorded for about 20% of them. The top ten clones comprise around 0.63% of the sample.

Comment on this clonotype: Its antigen remains unidentified. No base quality values were provided; no much bigger clone lies one nucleotide off.

This chain is built from TRBV27 and TRBJ2-6, with an unclear D gene assignment. Material for sequencing was naive CD8+ T cells from blood. The cell subset or site label for this specimen denotes: naive T cells, CD45RA high CD27+. This TCR came from a human donor in good health. The sequenced DNA is TGTGCCAGCAGTTCGACCTGGGGGGCCAACGTCCTGACTTTC. Translation gives CASSSTWGANVLTF.